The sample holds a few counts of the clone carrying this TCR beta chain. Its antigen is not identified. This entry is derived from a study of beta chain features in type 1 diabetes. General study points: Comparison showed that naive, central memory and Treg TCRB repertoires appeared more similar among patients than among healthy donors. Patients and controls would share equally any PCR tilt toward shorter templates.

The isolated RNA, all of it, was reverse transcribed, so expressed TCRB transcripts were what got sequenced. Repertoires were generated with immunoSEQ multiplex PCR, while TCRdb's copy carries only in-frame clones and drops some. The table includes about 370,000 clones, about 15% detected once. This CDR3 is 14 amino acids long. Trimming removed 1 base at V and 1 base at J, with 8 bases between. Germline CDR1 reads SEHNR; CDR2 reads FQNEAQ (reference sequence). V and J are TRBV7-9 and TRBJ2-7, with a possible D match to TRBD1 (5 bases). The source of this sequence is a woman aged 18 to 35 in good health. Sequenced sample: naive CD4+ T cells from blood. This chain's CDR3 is CASSLVGHSYEQYF. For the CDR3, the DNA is TGTGCCAGCAGCTTAGTAGGACATTCCTACGAGCAGTACTTC.